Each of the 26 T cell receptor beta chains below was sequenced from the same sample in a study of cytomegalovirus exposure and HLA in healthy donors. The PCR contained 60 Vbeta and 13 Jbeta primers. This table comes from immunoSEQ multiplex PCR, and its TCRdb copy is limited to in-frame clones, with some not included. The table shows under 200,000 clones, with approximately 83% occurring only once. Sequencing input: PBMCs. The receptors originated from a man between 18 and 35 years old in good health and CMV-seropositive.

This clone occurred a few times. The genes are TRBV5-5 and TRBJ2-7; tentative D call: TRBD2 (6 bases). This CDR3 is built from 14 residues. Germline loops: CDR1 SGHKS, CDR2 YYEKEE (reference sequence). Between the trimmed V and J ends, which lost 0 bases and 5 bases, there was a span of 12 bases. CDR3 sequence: CASSLATSLNEQYF. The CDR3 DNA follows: TGTGCCAGCAGCTTGGCAACTAGCTTGAACGAGCAGTACTTC.

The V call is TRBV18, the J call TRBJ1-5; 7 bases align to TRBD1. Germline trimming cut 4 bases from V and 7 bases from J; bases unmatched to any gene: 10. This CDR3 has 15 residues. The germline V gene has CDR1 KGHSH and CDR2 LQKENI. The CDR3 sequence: CASSQGTDRRQPQHF. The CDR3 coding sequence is TGTGCCAGCTCACAAGGGACAGATAGGCGACAGCCCCAGCATTTT.

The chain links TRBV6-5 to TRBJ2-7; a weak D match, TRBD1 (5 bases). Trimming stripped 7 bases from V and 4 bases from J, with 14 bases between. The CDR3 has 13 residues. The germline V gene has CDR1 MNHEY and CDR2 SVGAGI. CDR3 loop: CASTGRARYEQYF. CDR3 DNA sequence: TGTGCCAGCACTGGCAGGGCTAGGTACGAGCAGTACTTC.

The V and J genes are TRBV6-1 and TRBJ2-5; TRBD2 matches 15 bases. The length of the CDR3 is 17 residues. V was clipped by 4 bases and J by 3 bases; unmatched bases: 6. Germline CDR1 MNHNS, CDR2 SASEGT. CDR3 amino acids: CASSGRTSGGAEETQYF. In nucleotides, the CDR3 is TGTGCCAGCAGTGGAAGGACTAGCGGGGGGGCGGAAGAGACCCAGTACTTC.

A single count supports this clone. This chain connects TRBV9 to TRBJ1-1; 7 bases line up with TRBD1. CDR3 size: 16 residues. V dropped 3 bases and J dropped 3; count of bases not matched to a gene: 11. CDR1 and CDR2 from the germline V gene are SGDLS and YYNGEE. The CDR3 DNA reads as TGTGCCAGCAGCGCTACTTCCGGGACAGCTTACACTGAAGCTTTCTTT. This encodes CASSATSGTAYTEAFF.

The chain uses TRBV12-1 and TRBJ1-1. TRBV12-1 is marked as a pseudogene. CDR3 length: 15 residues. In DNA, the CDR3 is TGTGCCAGCAGCCACGTCCGGTTCTGTTGGACTGAAGCTTTCTTT. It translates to CASSHVRFCWTEAFF.

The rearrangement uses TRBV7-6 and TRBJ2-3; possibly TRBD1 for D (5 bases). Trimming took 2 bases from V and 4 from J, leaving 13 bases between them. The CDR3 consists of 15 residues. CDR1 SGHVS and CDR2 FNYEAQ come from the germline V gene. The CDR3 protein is CASSLIGEAADTQYF. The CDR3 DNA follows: TGTGCCAGCAGCTTAATAGGGGAAGCCGCAGATACGCAGTATTTT. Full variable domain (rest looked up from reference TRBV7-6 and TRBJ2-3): GAGVSQSPRYKVTKRGQDVALRCDPISGHVSLYWYRQALGQGPEFLTYFNYEAQQDKSGLPNDRFSAERPEGSISTLTIQRTEQRDSAMYRCASSLIGEAADTQYFGPGTRLTVL.

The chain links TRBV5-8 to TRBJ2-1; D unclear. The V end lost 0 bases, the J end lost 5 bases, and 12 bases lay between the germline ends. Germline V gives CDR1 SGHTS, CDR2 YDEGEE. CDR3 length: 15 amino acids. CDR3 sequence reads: CASSLGNAVNNEQFF. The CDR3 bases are TGTGCCAGCAGCTTGGGAAATGCGGTGAACAATGAGCAGTTCTTC.

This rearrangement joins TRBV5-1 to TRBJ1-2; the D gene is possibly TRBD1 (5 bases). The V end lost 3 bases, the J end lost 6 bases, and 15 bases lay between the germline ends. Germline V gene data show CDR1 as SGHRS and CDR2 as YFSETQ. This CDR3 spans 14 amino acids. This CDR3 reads CASSSGGREDGYTF. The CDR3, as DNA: TGCGCCAGCAGCTCCGGGGGACGTGAGGATGGCTACACCTTC.

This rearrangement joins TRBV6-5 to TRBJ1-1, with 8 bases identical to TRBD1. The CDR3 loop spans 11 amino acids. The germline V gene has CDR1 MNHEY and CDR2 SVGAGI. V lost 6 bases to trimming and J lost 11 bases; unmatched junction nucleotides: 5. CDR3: CASSRQGRAFF. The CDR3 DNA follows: TGTGCCAGCAGCCGACAGGGGAGGGCTTTCTTT.

CDR3 loop: CASSLVAGGRQETQYF. In DNA form, the CDR3 reads TGTGCCAGCAGTTTAGTTGCCGGGGGAAGGCAAGAGACCCAGTACTTC. The chain couples TRBV27 to TRBJ2-5, with TRBD2 as a possible D gene (6 bases). The CDR3 consists of 16 residues. The germline V gene encodes CDR1 MNHEY and CDR2 SMNVEV (reference sequence). Trimming cost V 2 bases and J 2 bases, with 15 bases left between them.

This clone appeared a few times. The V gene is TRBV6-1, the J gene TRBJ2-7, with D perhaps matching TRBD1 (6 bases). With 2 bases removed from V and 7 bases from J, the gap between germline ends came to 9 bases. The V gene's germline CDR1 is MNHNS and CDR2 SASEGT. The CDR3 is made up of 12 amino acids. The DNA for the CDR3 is TGTGCCAGCAGTGAAACAGGGCGAGAGCAGTACTTC. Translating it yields CASSETGREQYF.

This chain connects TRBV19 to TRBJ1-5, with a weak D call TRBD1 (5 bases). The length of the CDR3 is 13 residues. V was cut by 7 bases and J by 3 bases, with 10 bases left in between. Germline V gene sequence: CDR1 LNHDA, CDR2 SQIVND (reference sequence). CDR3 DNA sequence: TGTGCCAGTACCGACAGTAACAATCAGCCCCAGCATTTT. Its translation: CASTDSNNQPQHF.

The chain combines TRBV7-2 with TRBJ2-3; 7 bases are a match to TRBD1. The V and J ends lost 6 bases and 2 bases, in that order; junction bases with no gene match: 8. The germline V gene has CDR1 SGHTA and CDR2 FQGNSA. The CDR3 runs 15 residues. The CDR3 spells CASRFIGTATDTQYF. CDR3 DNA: TGTGCCAGCAGGTTTATTGGGACAGCCACAGATACGCAGTATTTT. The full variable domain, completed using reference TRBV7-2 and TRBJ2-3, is GAGVSQSPSNKVTEKGKDVELRCDPISGHTALYWYRQSLGQGLEFLIYFQGNSAPDKSGLPSDRFSAERTGGSVSTLTIQRTQQEDSAVYLCASRFIGTATDTQYFGPGTRLTVL.

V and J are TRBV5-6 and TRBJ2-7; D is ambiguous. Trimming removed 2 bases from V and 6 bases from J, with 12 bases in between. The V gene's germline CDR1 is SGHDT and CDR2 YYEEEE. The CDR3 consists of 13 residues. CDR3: CASSFAKTTEQYF. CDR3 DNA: TGTGCCAGCAGCTTCGCCAAAACAACCGAGCAGTACTTC. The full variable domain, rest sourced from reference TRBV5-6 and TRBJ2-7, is DAGVTQSPTHLIKTRGQQVTLRCSPKSGHDTVSWYQQALGQGPQFIFQYYEEEERQRGNFPDRFSGHQFPNYSSELNVNALLLGDSALYLCASSFAKTTEQYFGPGTRLTVT.

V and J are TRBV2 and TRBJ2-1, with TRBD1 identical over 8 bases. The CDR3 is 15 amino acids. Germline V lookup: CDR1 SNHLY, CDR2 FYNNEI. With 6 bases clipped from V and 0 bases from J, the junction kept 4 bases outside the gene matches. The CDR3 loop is CASRVGQASYNEQFF. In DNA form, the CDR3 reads TGTGCCAGCAGAGTGGGACAGGCCTCCTACAATGAGCAGTTCTTC.

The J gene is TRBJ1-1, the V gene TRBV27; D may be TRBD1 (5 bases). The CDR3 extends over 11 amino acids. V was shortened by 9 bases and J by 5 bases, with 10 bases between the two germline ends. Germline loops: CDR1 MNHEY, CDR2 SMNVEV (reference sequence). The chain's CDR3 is CASLRGTEAFF. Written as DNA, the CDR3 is TGTGCCAGTCTTAGGGGAACTGAAGCTTTCTTT.

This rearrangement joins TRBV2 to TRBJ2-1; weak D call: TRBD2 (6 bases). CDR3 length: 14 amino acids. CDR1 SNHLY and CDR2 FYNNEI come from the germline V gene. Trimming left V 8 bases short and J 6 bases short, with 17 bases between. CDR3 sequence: CASSPTRNPNEQFF. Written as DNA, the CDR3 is TGTGCCAGCTCCCCGACTAGGAACCCCAATGAGCAGTTCTTC.

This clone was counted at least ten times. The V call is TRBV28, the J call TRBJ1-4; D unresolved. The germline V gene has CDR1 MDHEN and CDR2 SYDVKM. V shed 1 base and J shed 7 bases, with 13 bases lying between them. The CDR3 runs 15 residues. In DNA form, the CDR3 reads TGTGCCAGCAGTTTATCCTCGGTAAATGGTGAAAAACTGTTTTTT. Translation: CASSLSSVNGEKLFF.

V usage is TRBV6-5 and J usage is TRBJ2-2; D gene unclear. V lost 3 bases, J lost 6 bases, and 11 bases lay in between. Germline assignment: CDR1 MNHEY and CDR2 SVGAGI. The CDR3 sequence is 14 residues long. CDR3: CASSYGSIAGELFF. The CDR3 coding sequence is TGTGCCAGCAGTTATGGTAGTATCGCCGGGGAGCTGTTTTTT.

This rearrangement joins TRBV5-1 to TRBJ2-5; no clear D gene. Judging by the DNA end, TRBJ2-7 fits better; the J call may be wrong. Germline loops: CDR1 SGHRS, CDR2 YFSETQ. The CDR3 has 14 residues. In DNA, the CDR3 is TGCGCCAGCAGCTTGGGGCAGGCAAGCTACGAGCAGTACTTC. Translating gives CASSLGQASYEQYF.

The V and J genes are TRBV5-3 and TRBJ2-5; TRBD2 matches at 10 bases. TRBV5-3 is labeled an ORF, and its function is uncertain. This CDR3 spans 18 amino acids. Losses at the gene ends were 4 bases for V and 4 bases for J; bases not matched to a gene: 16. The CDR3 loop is CARSGGTPTSGEGETQYF. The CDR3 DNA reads TGTGCCAGAAGCGGAGGGACCCCTACTAGCGGGGAAGGAGAGACCCAGTACTTC.

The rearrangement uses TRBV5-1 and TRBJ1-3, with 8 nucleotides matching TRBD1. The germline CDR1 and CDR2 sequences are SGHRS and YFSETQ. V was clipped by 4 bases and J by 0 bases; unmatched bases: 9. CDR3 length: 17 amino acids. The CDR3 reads CASSPRTGNPSGNTIYF. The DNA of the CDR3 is TGCGCCAGCAGCCCTCGGACAGGGAACCCCTCTGGAAACACCATATATTTT.

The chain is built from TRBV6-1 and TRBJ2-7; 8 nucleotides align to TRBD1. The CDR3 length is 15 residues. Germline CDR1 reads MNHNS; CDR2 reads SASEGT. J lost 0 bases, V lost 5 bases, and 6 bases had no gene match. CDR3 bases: TGTGCCAGCAGTCAGCGACAGGGGCCCTCCTACGAGCAGTACTTC. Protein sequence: CASSQRQGPSYEQYF.

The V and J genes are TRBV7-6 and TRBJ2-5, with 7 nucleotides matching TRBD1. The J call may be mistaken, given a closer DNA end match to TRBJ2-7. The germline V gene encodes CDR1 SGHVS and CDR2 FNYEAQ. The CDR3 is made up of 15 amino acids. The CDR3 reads CASSLRQGGQYEQYF. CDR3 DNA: TGTGCCAGCAGCTTAAGGCAAGGGGGACAGTACGAGCAGTACTTC.

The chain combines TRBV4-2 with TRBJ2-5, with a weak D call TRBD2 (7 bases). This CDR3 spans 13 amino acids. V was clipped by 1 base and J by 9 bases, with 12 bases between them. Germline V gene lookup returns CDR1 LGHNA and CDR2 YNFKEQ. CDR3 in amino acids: CASSQGEGVAQYF. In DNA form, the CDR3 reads TGTGCCAGCAGCCAAGGGGAGGGGGTGGCCCAGTACTTC.